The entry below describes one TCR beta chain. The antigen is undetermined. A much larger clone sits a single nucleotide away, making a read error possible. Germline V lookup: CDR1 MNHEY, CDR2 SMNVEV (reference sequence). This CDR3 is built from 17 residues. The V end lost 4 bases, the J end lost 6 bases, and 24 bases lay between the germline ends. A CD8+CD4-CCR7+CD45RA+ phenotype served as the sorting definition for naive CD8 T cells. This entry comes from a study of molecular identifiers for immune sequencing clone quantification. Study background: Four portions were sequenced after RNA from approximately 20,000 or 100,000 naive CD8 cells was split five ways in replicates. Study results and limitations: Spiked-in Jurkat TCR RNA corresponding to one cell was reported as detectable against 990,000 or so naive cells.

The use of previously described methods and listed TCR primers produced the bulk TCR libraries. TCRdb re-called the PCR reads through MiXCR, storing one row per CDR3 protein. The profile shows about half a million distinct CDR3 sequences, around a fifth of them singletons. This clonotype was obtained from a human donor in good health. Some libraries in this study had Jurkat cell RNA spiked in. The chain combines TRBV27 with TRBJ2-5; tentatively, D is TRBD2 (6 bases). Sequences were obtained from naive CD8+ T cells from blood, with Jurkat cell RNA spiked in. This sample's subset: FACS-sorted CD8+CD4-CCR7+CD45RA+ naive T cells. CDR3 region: CASSYLVGLLIEKTQYF. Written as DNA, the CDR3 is TGTGCCAGCAGTTATTTGGTCGGACTACTTATCGAGAAGACCCAGTACTTC.